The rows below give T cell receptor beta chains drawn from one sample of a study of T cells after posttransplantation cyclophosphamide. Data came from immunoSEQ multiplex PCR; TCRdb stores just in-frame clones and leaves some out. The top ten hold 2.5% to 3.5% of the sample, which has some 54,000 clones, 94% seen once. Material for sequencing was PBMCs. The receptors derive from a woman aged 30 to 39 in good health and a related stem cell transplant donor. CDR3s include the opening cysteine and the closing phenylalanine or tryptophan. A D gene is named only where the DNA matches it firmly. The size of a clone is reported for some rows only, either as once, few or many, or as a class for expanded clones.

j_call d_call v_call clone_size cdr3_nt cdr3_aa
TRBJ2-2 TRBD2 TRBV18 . TGTGCCAGCTCACCAGATTCGGCTAGCGGGGGGAACACCGGGGAGCTGTTTTTT CASSPDSASGGNTGELFF
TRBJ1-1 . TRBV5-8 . TGTGCCAGCAGCTTCTCACGGGGGAATCGGAACACTGAAGCTTTCTTT CASSFSRGNRNTEAFF
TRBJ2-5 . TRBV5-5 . TGTGCCAGCAGCCCTCAGAGCGGACGAAATGGGTGGGAGACCCAGTACTTC CASSPQSGRNGWETQYF
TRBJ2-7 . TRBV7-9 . TGTGCCAGCAGCTCCTCGGGTGACGAGCAGTACTTC CASSSSGDEQYF
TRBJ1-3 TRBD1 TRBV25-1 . TGTGCCAGCACTGAGACAGGGCGGTCCCGCTCTGGAAACACCATATATTTT CASTETGRSRSGNTIYF
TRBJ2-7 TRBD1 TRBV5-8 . TGTGCCAGCAGCTCGTTCCCGGGACAGGGCTACGAGCAGTACTTC CASSSFPGQGYEQYF
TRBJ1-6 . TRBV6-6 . TGTGCCAGCAGTTACTCGAGGTGGAGTTCACCCCTCCACTTT CASSYSRWSSPLHF
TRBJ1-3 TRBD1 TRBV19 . TGTGCCAGTAGTCTCCGCGGGACAGGGGCTGGAAACACCATATATTTT CASSLRGTGAGNTIYF
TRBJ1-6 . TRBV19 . TGTGCCAGTAGTATAGCCGGGTATTCACCCCTCCACTTT CASSIAGYSPLHF
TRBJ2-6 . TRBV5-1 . TGCGCCAGCAGTGTCGGTTCTGGGGCCAACGTCCTGACTTTC CASSVGSGANVLTF
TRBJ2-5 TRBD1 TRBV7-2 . TGTGCCAGCAGCTTCCTCACAGGGGCTTATCAAGAGACCCAGTACTTC CASSFLTGAYQETQYF
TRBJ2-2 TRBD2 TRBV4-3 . TGCGCCAGCAGCCATGGACTAGCGGGGAGCACCGGGGAGCTGTTTTTT CASSHGLAGSTGELFF
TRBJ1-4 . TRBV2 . TGTGCCAGCAGTCAGAGACAGCTTAATGAAAAACTGTTTTTT CASSQRQLNEKLFF
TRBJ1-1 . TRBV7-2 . TGTGCCAGCAGTTGGGGGGGAAAACCCGAAGAAAAAGCTTTCTTT CASSWGGKPEEKAFF
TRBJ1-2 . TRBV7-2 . TGTGCCAGCAGCTTAGGCCGGGACTATGGCTACACCTTC CASSLGRDYGYTF
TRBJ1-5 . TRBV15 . TGTGCCACCAGCGCGGGGATTAGCAGCAATCAGCCCCAGCATTTT CATSAGISSNQPQHF
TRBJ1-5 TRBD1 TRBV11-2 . TGTGCCAGCAGCTTAAACAGGGGTGGCAATCAGCCCCAGCATTTT CASSLNRGGNQPQHF
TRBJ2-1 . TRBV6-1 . TGTGCCAGCAGAAACGCTGGCAGTGAGCAGTTCTTC CASRNAGSEQFF
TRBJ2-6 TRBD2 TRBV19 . TGTGCCAGTACTCGCGGGGGGCAAGGGGCCAACGTCCTGACTTTC CASTRGGQGANVLTF
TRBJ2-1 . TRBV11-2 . TGTGCCAGCAGCTATAGCGTCCGGGCTAGCAATGAGCAGTTCTTC CASSYSVRASNEQFF
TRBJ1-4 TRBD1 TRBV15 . TGTGCCACCAGCAAATGGGACAGGACCGGCGAAAAACTGTTTTTT CATSKWDRTGEKLFF
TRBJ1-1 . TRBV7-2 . TGTGCCAGCAGCTCCCAGGGGCGGACTAACACTGAAGCTTTCTTT CASSSQGRTNTEAFF
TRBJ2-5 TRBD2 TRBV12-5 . TGTGCTAGTGGCCCCAGCGGGGTACGGGCCCAGTACTTC CASGPSGVRAQYF
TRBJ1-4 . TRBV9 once TGTGCCAGCAGCGTAGATGGTAGGGAGGGAAAACTGTTTTTT CASSVDGREGKLFF
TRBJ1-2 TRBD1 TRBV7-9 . TGTGCCAGCAGCTACCAGGGGGCTAACTATGGCTACACCTTC CASSYQGANYGYTF
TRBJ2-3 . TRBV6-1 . TGTGCCAGCTCTCACGGGAGCACAGATACGCAGTATTTT CASSHGSTDTQYF
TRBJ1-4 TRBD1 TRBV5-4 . TGTGCCAGCAGCTTGACGACAGGGCATAGTGAAAAACTGTTTTTT CASSLTTGHSEKLFF
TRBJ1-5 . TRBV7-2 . TGTGCCAGCAGCCTCCAAGCGGGGGCTATGGGAAATCAGCCCCAGCATTTT CASSLQAGAMGNQPQHF
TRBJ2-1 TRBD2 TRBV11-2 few TGTGCCAGCAGCTTACGGCCTAGCGGGGAATACAATGAGCAGTTCTTC CASSLRPSGEYNEQFF
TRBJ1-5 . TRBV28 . TGTGCCAGCACTCGGAATCAGCCCCAGCATTTT CASTRNQPQHF
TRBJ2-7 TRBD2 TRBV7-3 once TGTGCCAGCAGCCTAGAAAGCGGACTAGCATCCTACGAGCAGTACTTC CASSLESGLASYEQYF
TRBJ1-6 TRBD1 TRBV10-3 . TGTGCCATCAGGGAGGGACAGGGGGGATATAATTCACCCCTCCACTTT CAIREGQGGYNSPLHF
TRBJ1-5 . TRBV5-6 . TGTGCCAGCAGCTTGGCCCGGGGTTTCAAACCCCAGCATTTT CASSLARGFKPQHF
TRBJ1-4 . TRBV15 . TGTGCCACCAGCAGAGACAGGGCCACTAATGAAAAACTGTTTTTT CATSRDRATNEKLFF
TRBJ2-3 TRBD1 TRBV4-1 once TGCGCCAGCAGCCACGGGACAGTAAGCACAGATACGCAGTATTTT CASSHGTVSTDTQYF
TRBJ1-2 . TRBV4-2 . TGTGCCAGCAGCCAAGATTTGGGACTACCCAGATCCGGCTACACCTTC CASSQDLGLPRSGYTF
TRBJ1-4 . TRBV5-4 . TGTGCCAGCAGCTTGAGTTCCGGTGATAATGAAAAACTGTTTTTT CASSLSSGDNEKLFF
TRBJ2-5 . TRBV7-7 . TGTGCCAGCAGCTTAGACAGGGTAATGGAGACCCAGTACTTC CASSLDRVMETQYF
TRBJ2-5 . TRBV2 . TGTGCCAGCAGTATAAAAGAGACCCAGTACTTC CASSIKETQYF
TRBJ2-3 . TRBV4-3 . TGCGCCAGCAGCCAAGGTTGGGGCCGCACAGATACGCAGTATTTT CASSQGWGRTDTQYF
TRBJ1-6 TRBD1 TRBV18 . TGTGCCAGCTCACCACTTTCGGGACAGACCTTCAATTCACCCCTCCACTTT CASSPLSGQTFNSPLHF
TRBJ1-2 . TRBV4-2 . TGTGCCAGCAGCCAAGAAATAACAGGACCAACTAACTATGGCTACACCTTC CASSQEITGPTNYGYTF
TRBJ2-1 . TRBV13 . TGTGCCAGCAGCTTTTCCCTTTCAGAAACGGGCTACAATGAGCAGTTCTTC CASSFSLSETGYNEQFF
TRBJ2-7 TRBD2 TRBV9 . TGTGCCAGCAGCCCCCTGGGCCTAGCGGGGGCTTTCGGTGAGCAGTACTTC CASSPLGLAGAFGEQYF
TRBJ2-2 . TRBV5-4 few TGTGCCAGCAGCTTGACCGGGCGGGGAACCCGGACCGGGGAGCTGTTTTTT CASSLTGRGTRTGELFF